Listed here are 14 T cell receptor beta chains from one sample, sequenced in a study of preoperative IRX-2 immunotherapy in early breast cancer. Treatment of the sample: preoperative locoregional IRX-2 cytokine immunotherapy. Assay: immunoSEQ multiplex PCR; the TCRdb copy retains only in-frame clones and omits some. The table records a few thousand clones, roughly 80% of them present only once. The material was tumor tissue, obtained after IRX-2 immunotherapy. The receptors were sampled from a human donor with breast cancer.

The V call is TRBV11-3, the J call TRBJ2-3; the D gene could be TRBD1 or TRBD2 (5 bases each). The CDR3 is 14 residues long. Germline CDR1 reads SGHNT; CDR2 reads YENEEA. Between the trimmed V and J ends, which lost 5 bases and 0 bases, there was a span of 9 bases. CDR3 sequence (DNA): TGTGCCAGCAGCGGGGGACGGAGCACAGATACGCAGTATTTT. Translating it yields CASSGGRSTDTQYF.

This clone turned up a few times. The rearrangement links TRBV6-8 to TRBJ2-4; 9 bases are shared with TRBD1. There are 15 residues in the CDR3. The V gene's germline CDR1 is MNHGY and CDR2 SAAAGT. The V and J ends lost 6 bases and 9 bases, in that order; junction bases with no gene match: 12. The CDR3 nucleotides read TGTGCCAGCAGACCTCCGGGACAGGGTGGGAGCATTCAGTACTTC. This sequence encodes CASRPPGQGGSIQYF.

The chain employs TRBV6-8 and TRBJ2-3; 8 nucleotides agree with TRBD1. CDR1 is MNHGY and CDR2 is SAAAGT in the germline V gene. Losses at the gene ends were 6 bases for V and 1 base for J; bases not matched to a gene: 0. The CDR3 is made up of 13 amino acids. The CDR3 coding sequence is TGTGCCAGCAGGACAGGGGGCACAGATACGCAGTATTTT. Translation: CASRTGGTDTQYF.

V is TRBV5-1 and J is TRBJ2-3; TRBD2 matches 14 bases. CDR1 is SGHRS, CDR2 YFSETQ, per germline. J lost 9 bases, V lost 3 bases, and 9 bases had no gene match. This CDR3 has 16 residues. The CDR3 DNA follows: TGCGCCAGCAGCTCTCTAGGACTAGCGGGGGGTATGACGCAGTATTTT. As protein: CASSSLGLAGGMTQYF.

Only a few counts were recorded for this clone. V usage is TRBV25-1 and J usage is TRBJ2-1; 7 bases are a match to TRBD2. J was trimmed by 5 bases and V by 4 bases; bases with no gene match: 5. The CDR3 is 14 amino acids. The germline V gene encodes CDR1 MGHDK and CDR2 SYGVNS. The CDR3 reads CASSVASGNNEQFF. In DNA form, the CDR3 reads TGTGCCAGCAGTGTGGCTAGCGGAAACAATGAGCAGTTCTTC.

The CDR3 region has the DNA TGCGCCAGCAGCCAATCTTTAGGGACCACAGGTCAGCCCCAGCATTTT. It encodes CASSQSLGTTGQPQHF. The chain uses TRBV1 and TRBJ1-5. TRBV1 corresponds to a pseudogene. The CDR3 covers 16 residues.

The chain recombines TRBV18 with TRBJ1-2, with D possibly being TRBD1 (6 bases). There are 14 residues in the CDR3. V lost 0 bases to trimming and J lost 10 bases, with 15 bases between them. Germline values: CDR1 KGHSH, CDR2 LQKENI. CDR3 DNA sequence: TGTGCCAGCTCACCACCGTTCGGGACAACCTACTACACCTTC. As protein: CASSPPFGTTYYTF. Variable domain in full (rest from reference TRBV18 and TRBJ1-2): NAGVMQNPRHLVRRRGQEARLRCSPMKGHSHVYWYRQLPEEGLKFMVYLQKENIIDESGMPKERFSAEFPKEGPSILRIQQVVRGDSAAYFCASSPPFGTTYYTFGSGTRLTVV.

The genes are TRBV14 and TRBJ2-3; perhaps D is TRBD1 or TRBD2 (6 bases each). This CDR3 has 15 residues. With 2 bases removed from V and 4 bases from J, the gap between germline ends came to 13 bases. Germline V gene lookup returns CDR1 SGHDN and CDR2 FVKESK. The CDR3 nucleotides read TGTGCCAGCAGCCAATTAACGGGGGCTGCAGATACGCAGTATTTT. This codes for CASSQLTGAADTQYF.

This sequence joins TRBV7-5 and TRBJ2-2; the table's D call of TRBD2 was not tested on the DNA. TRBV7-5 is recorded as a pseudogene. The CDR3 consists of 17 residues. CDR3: CASSSRTSGSRAGELFF. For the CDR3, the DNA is TGTGCCAGCAGCTCGAGGACTAGCGGGAGTAGGGCCGGGGAGCTGTTTTTT.

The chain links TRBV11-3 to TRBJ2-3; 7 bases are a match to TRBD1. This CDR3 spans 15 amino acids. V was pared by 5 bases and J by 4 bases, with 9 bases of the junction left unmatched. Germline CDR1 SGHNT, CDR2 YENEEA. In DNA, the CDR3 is TGTGCCAGCAGCCGAACCCCGACAGGGCCAGATACGCAGTATTTT. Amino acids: CASSRTPTGPDTQYF.

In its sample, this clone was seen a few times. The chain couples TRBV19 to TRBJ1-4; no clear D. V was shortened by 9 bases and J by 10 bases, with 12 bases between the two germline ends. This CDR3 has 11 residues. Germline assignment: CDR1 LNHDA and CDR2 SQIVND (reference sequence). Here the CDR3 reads CASGPYGKLFF. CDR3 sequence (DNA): TGTGCCAGCGGACCGTACGGAAAACTGTTTTTT.

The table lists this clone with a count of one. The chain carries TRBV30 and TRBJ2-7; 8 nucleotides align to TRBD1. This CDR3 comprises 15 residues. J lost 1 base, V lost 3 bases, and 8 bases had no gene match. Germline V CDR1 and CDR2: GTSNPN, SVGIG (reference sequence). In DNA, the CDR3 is TGTGCCTGGAGGCTTGGCAGGGGGCGATCCTACGAGCAGTACTTC. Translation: CAWRLGRGRSYEQYF.

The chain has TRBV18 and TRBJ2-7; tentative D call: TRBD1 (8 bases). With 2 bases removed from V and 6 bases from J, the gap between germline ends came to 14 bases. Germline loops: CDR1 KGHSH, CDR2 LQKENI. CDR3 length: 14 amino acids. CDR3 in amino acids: CASSPRTGRGEQYF. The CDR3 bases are TGTGCCAGCTCACCAAGGACAGGGAGGGGCGAGCAGTACTTC.

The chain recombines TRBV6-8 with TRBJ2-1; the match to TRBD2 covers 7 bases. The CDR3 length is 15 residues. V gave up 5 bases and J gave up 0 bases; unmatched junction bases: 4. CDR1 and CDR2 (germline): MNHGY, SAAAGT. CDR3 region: CASSGWGGSYNEQFF. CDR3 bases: TGTGCCAGCAGTGGTTGGGGGGGCTCCTACAATGAGCAGTTCTTC.